The next 6 T cell receptor beta chains were all read from a single sample in a study of shared clonotypes between healthy human individuals. Using immunoSEQ multiplex PCR, the repertoire was profiled, and TCRdb retains in-frame clones only, with some absent. Here the sample spans approximately 2.1 million clones, just over 90% being singletons. Sequenced material: naive CD4+ T cells from PBMCs. Subset: CD45RA+ positively selected. The origin of the receptors is a man aged 18 to 30 in good health. Some clones in this sample may be carry-over from other donors' samples.

This chain uses TRBV9 with TRBJ2-4, with a tentative D call TRBD2 (6 bases). CDR1 is SGDLS, CDR2 YYNGEE, per germline. The CDR3 has 14 residues. The germline V and J ends were trimmed by 0 bases and 7 bases, with 11 bases remaining between them. CDR3: CASSVGGDRNIQYF. The CDR3 DNA sequence: TGTGCCAGCAGCGTAGGGGGGGATCGGAACATTCAGTACTTC.

The V and J genes are TRBV11-1 and TRBJ2-7; 8 bases are shared with TRBD1. In germline, CDR1 is SGHAT, CDR2 FQDESV (reference sequence). The CDR3 consists of 16 residues. Trimming removed 6 bases from V and 3 bases from J; junction bases left unmatched: 13. CDR3 DNA: TGTGCCAGCAGGGCTAGCTCGGGGACAGGCTTCTACGAGCAGTACTTC. This translates into CASRASSGTGFYEQYF.

The V gene is TRBV5-1, the J gene TRBJ2-7, with D possibly TRBD2 on 5 matching bases. Germline CDR1 is SGHRS and CDR2 is YFSETQ. V lost 0 bases and J 5 bases, leaving 15 bases between the germline ends. There are 15 residues in the CDR3. CDR3 bases: TGCGCCAGCAGCTTGGATCTTCGAGGGTCCCACGAGCAGTACTTC. Protein sequence: CASSLDLRGSHEQYF.

On this clone itself: This may be a read error, as it is one base from a much larger clone. This sample includes further DNA sequences coding for the same CDR3. The rearrangement uses TRBV5-1 and TRBJ2-5, with unresolved D. The CDR3 sequence is 11 residues long. The V and J ends lost 5 bases and 2 bases respectively, with 4 bases between them. Germline V gene lookup returns CDR1 SGHRS and CDR2 YFSETQ. The CDR3 nucleotides are TGCGCCAGCAGGTTGCAAGAGACCCAGTACTTC. Encoded protein: CASRLQETQYF.

The chain employs TRBV7-2 and TRBJ2-7; 10 bases fit TRBD1. The V gene end was trimmed by 8 bases and the J gene end by 1 base; junction bases not matched to a gene: 14. CDR3 length equals 17 residues. Germline CDR1 reads SGHTA; CDR2 reads FQGNSA. The CDR3 DNA is TGTGCCAGCCTTACTCTGCGGGGACAGGGGTCTTCCTACGAGCAGTACTTC. Its translation: CASLTLRGQGSSYEQYF.

In the case of this clone: At the DNA level, this CDR3 is encoded by other sequences in the same sample as well. The chain has TRBV6-5 and TRBJ2-7; tentative D call: TRBD1 (5 bases). This CDR3 has 13 residues. Between the trimmed V and J ends, which lost 5 bases and 2 bases, there was a span of 10 bases. CDR1 and CDR2 from the germline V gene are MNHEY and SVGAGI. The CDR3 bases are TGTGCCAGCAGTCCGAGACAGACCTACGAGCAGTACTTC. The encoded protein is CASSPRQTYEQYF.